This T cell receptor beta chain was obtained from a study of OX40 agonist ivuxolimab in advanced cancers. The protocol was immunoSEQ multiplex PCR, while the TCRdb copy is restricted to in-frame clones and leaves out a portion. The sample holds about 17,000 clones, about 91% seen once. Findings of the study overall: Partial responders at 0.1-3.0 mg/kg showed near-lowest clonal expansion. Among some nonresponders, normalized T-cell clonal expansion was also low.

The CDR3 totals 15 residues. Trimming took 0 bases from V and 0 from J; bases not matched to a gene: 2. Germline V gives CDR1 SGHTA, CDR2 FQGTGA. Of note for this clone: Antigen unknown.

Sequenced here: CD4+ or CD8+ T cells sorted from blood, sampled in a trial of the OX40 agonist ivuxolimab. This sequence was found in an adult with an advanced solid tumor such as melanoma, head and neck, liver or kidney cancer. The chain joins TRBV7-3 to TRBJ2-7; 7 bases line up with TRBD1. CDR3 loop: CASSLTPGGSYEQYF. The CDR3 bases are TGTGCCAGCAGCTTAACTCCAGGGGGCTCCTACGAGCAGTACTTC.